This entry lists 8 T cell receptor beta chains sequenced from one sample in a study of response to subunit inactivated influenza vaccine. TCRdb passed the RT-PCR reads through MiXCR, listing each CDR3 protein once. The data hold about 780,000 distinct CDR3 sequences, with approximately 17% observed a single time. The source material was PBMCs from blood, sampled roughly 5 days after vaccination. The source is a man aged 50 to 59 who received an inactivated influenza vaccine.

This clonotype has more than one count but fewer than ten. The rearrangement uses TRBV10-3 and TRBJ2-6, with D perhaps TRBD1 (6 bases). V was shortened by 4 bases and J by 1 base, with 14 bases between the two germline ends. Germline lookup yields CDR1 ENHRY and CDR2 SYGVKD. The CDR3 has 17 amino acids. CDR3 nucleotides: TGTGCCATCAGTGTTGTGGAAACAGGGTCTGGGGCCAACGTCCTGACTTTC. Its translation: CAISVVETGSGANVLTF.

The chain combines TRBV7-6 with TRBJ2-1, with D hard to call. Deletions cut 5 bases from V and 5 bases from J, with 13 bases between. The CDR3 is 14 amino acids. Per germline, CDR1 SGHVS and CDR2 FNYEAQ. The CDR3 loop is CASSPLRTHNEQFF. In DNA form, the CDR3 reads TGTGCCAGCAGCCCCCTCAGAACCCACAATGAGCAGTTCTTC.

This chain links TRBV20-1 with TRBJ1-6; D might be TRBD1 (5 bases). CDR1 DFQATT and CDR2 SNEGSKA come from the germline V gene (reference sequence). V lost 6 bases and J lost 2, with 11 bases in between. This CDR3 has 14 residues. CDR3 DNA: TGCAGTGCCGAGGCGACAGCCTATAATTCACCCCTCCACTTT. Encoded protein: CSAEATAYNSPLHF.

The table lists this clonotype with many counts. This chain uses TRBV4-3 with TRBJ2-7, with D perhaps matching TRBD1 or TRBD2 (5 bases each). Germline V gene lookup returns CDR1 LGHNA and CDR2 YSLEER. V lost 0 bases to trimming and J lost 8 bases, with 11 bases between them. CDR3 length equals 13 residues. The DNA of the CDR3 is TGCGCCAGCAGCCAAGATCTGAGGGACCAGCAGTACTTC. It specifies CASSQDLRDQQYF.

The V and J genes are TRBV24-1 and TRBJ2-1; D is perhaps TRBD1 (6 bases). Trimming took 8 bases from V and 7 from J, leaving 14 bases between them. Germline CDR1 reads KGHDR; CDR2 reads SFDVKD. CDR3 length equals 13 residues. The CDR3, as DNA: TGTGCCACCAATAGGGGGATAGAGAATGAGCAGTTCTTC. It codes for CATNRGIENEQFF.

The chain carries TRBV15 and TRBJ2-7; a possible D gene is TRBD2 (6 bases). Trimming stripped 3 bases from V and 5 bases from J, with 17 bases between. This CDR3 has 15 amino acids. Germline V gene lookup returns CDR1 LNHNV and CDR2 YYDKDF (reference sequence). CDR3 bases: TGTGCCACCAGCAGGGAGGGGACCATAGGGAACGAGCAGTACTTC. Translated: CATSREGTIGNEQYF. The full variable domain, in which reference TRBV15 and TRBJ2-7 provide the parts outside the CDR3, is DAMVIQNPRYQVTQFGKPVTLSCSQTLNHNVMYWYQQKSSQAPKLLFHYYDKDFNNEADTPDNFQSRRPNTSFCFLDIRSPGLGDTAMYLCATSREGTIGNEQYFGPGTRLTVT.

This chain joins TRBV4-3 and TRBJ1-4; TRBD1 agrees at 8 bases. Germline V gives CDR1 LGHNA, CDR2 YSLEER. The CDR3 length is 16 residues. Trimming removed 0 bases from V and 5 bases from J; junction bases left unmatched: 5. In DNA form, the CDR3 reads TGCGCCAGCAGCCAAGAAGCTCGGACAGGGAATGAAAAACTGTTTTTT. Protein sequence: CASSQEARTGNEKLFF.

The chain recombines TRBV15 with TRBJ2-2, with D possibly TRBD2 on 6 matching bases. This CDR3 spans 15 amino acids. CDR1 and CDR2 from the germline V gene are LNHNV and YYDKDF (reference sequence). The V and J ends lost 0 bases and 7 bases respectively, with 12 bases between them. CDR3 bases: TGTGCCACCAGCAGAGACCGACTAGTGATCGGGGAGCTGTTTTTT. It translates to CATSRDRLVIGELFF. Complete variable domain (other parts from reference TRBV15 and TRBJ2-2): DAMVIQNPRYQVTQFGKPVTLSCSQTLNHNVMYWYQQKSSQAPKLLFHYYDKDFNNEADTPDNFQSRRPNTSFCFLDIRSPGLGDTAMYLCATSRDRLVIGELFFGEGSRLTVL.